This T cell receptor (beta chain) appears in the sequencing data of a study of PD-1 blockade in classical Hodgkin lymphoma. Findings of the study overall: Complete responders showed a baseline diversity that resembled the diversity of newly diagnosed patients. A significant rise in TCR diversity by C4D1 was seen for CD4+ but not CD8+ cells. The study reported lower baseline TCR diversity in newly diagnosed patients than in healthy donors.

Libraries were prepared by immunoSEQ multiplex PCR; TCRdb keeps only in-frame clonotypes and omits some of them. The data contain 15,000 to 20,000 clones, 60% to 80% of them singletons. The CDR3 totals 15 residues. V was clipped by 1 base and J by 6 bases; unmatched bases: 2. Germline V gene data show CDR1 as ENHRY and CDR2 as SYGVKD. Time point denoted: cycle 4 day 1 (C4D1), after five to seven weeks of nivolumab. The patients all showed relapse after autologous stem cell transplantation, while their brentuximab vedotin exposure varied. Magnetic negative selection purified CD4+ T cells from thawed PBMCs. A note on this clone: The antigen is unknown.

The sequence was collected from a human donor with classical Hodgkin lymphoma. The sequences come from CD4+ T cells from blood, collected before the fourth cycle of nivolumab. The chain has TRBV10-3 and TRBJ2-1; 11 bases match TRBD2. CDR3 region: CAISELGLAANEQFF. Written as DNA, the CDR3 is TGTGCCATCAGTGAGTTGGGACTAGCGGCCAATGAGCAGTTCTTC.